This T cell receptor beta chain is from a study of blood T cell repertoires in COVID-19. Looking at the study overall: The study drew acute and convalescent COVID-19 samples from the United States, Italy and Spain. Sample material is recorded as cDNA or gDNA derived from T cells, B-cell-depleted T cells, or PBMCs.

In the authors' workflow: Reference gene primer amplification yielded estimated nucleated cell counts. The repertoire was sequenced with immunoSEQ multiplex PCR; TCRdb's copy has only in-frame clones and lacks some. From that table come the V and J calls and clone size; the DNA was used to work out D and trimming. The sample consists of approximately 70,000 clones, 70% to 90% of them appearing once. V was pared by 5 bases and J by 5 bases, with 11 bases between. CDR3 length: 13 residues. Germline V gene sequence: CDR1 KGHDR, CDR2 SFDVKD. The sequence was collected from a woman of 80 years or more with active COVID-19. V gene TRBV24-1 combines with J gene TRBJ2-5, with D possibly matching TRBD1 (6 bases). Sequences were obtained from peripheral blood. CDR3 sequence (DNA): TGTGCCACCAGTGGGGCAGGGGTGGAGACCCAGTACTTC. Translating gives CATSGAGVETQYF.